Following are 3 T cell receptor beta chains from one sample sequenced in a study of shared clonotypes between healthy human individuals. Generated by immunoSEQ multiplex PCR, the TCRdb table keeps only in-frame clones and is missing some. The sample shows about 490,000 clones, around three quarters of them seen only once. Sequencing used PBMCs. These receptors originate from a woman in her thirties or forties in good health. Some clones in this sample may be carry-over from other donors' samples.

The chain carries TRBV6-6 and TRBJ1-4, with TRBD1 identical over 8 bases. The ends lost 7 bases at V and 2 bases at J; junction bases unmatched: 9. The CDR3 consists of 16 residues. CDR1 is MNHNY, CDR2 SVGAGI, per germline (reference sequence). The CDR3 loop is CASTSRQGSTNEKLFF. The CDR3 region has the DNA TGTGCCAGCACCTCTCGACAGGGGAGCACTAATGAAAAACTGTTTTTT.

The V and J genes are TRBV5-4 and TRBJ2-1; 10 positions agree with TRBD2. The CDR3 has 16 residues. V lost 4 bases to trimming and J lost 7 bases; unmatched junction nucleotides: 11. Germline loops: CDR1 SGHNT, CDR2 YYREEE (reference sequence). As DNA, the CDR3 is TGTGCCAGCAGCCCCGGGACTAGCGCGAGGGTTAATGAGCAGTTCTTC. Its protein is CASSPGTSARVNEQFF.

This chain links TRBV27 with TRBJ2-1; D is uncertain. The V gene lost 1 base and the J gene lost 0 bases, with 10 bases spanning the gap. CDR1 and CDR2 (germline): MNHEY, SMNVEV (reference sequence). The CDR3 runs 16 residues. CDR3 loop: CASSLLPASSYNEQFF. The CDR3, as DNA: TGTGCCAGCAGTTTATTGCCGGCGAGCTCCTACAATGAGCAGTTCTTC.